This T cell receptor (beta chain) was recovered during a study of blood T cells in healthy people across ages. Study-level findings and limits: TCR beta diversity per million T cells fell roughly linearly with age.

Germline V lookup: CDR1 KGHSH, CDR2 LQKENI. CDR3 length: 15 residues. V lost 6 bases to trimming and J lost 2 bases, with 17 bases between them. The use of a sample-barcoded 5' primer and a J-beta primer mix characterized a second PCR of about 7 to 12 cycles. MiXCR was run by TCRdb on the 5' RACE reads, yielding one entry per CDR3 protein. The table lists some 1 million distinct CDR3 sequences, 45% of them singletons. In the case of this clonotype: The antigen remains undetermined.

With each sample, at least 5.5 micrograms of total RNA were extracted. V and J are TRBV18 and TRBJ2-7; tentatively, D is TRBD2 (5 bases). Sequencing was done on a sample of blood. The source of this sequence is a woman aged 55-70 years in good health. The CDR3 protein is CASSPVLVGAYEQYF. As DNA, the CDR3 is TGTGCCAGCTCGCCGGTACTAGTTGGAGCCTACGAGCAGTACTTC.